This T cell receptor beta chain originates from a study of shared clonotypes between healthy human individuals. Looking at the study overall: Three CD4 naive, three CD4 memory, two CD8 naive and one CD8 memory plate were used per donor. Study-level findings and limits: Relative to clonotypes present in all four donors, those not shared had lower generation probabilities. Sharing of clonotypes among donors was expected to vary with sequencing depth. Several donors shared 4.5% to 6.5% of their naive CD4 clonotypes.

Profiled with immunoSEQ multiplex PCR; TCRdb holds only in-frame clones, not every one. Among some 1,600,000 clones, nearly 99% were seen once, and the ten largest hold approximately 0.44%. In its sample, this clone was seen once. Its antigen is undetermined. The sample taken for sequencing was naive CD4+ T cells sorted from blood. Sample subset: CD45RA+ positively selected. The clonotype originates from a man aged 25 to 40 in good health.

This CDR3 reads CASSQETSGRANTGELFF. In DNA, the CDR3 is TGCGCCAGCAGCCAAGAGACTAGCGGGAGGGCGAACACCGGGGAGCTGTTTTTT. The J gene is TRBJ2-2, the V gene TRBV4-1; 14 bases map to TRBD2. With 0 bases clipped from V and 0 bases from J, the junction kept 0 bases outside the gene matches. There are 18 residues in the CDR3. Germline V gene sequence: CDR1 MGHRA, CDR2 YSYEKL.